Sequencing of this T cell receptor (beta chain) was carried out in a study of tumor-infiltrating lymphocytes in oesophageal squamous cell carcinoma. TCRdb called the PCR reads again in MiXCR, with one record for every CDR3 protein. The data contain more than 15,000 distinct CDR3 sequences, under 45% of them singletons. Germline CDR1 MGHRA, CDR2 YSYEKL. The CDR3 runs to 15 residues. This clonotype was obtained from a male donor with esophageal squamous cell carcinoma. Sequenced material: esophageal tumor tissue. The chain couples TRBV4-1 to TRBJ2-5; maybe TRBD2 (6 bases). The end of the DNA is better explained by TRBJ2-7, so the J call may be wrong. CDR3 in DNA: TGCGCCAGCAGCCAAGTCATCGGGAGTATCAACGAGCAGTACTTC. Protein sequence: CASSQVIGSINEQYF.